One and the same sample provided the 21 T cell receptor beta chains below, sequenced in a study of T cell changes during pregnancy in multiple sclerosis. Profiled with immunoSEQ multiplex PCR; TCRdb holds only in-frame clones, not every one. Here the sample spans tens of thousands of clones, more than 85% being singletons. Sequencing used peripheral blood, obtained in the first trimester of pregnancy. The source of these receptors is a female donor with multiple sclerosis, enrolled in a pregnancy study.

This chain joins TRBV7-6 and TRBJ2-7, with D unresolved. The CDR3 consists of 15 residues. CDR1 SGHVS and CDR2 FNYEAQ come from the germline V gene. Trimming shortened V by 5 bases and J by 5 bases, and 19 bases separated the two germline ends. This CDR3 reads CASSPRPGLSDEQYF. Written as DNA, the CDR3 is TGTGCCAGCAGCCCGCGCCCGGGTCTATCGGACGAGCAGTACTTC. The full variable domain, its missing parts supplied by reference TRBV7-6 and TRBJ2-7, is GAGVSQSPRYKVTKRGQDVALRCDPISGHVSLYWYRQALGQGPEFLTYFNYEAQQDKSGLPNDRFSAERPEGSISTLTIQRTEQRDSAMYRCASSPRPGLSDEQYFGPGTRLTVT.

The CDR3 is CASSPLQGGSEKLFF. CDR3 in DNA: TGTGCCAGCAGTCCGCTACAGGGGGGGTCAGAAAAACTGTTTTTT. This sequence joins TRBV28 and TRBJ1-4; 8 bases are shared with TRBD1. The CDR3 covers 15 residues. V shed 5 bases and J 8 bases; nucleotides not matched to a gene: 10. The germline V gene has CDR1 MDHEN and CDR2 SYDVKM. The variable domain in full, completed from reference TRBV28 and TRBJ1-4, reads DVKVTQSSRYLVKRTGEKVFLECVQDMDHENMFWYRQDPGLGLRLIYFSYDVKMKEKGDIPEGYSVSREKKERFSLILESASTNQTSMYLCASSPLQGGSEKLFFGSGTQLSVL.

The rearrangement links TRBV2 to TRBJ2-7; 8 bases are a match to TRBD2. Trimming took 8 bases from V and 4 from J; bases not matched to a gene: 4. CDR1 is SNHLY and CDR2 is FYNNEI in the germline V gene. The CDR3 has 12 amino acids. CDR3 nucleotide sequence: TGTGCCAGCGGGACTAGTCGGTACGAGCAGTACTTC. Translated, it gives CASGTSRYEQYF.

J is TRBJ2-3 and V is TRBV5-1; 12 bases agree with TRBD2. V was pared by 4 bases and J by 0 bases, with 3 bases of the junction left unmatched. Germline CDR1 reads SGHRS; CDR2 reads YFSETQ. The CDR3 runs 16 residues. As DNA, the CDR3 is TGCGCCAGCAGCCCCGGGACTAGCGGGAGCACAGATACGCAGTATTTT. Translation: CASSPGTSGSTDTQYF.

The chain uses TRBV7-9 and TRBJ2-7; 7 bases map to TRBD2. CDR1 is SEHNR, CDR2 FQNEAQ, per germline (reference sequence). Losses at the gene ends were 8 bases for V and 6 bases for J; bases not matched to a gene: 10. This CDR3 contains 13 residues. The CDR3 region has the DNA TGTGCCAGCGGGTGGCGGGAGAAGGGCGAGCAGTACTTC. Translated: CASGWREKGEQYF.

The chain joins TRBV19 to TRBJ1-2, with D possibly being TRBD1 (5 bases). Germline V gene data show CDR1 as LNHDA and CDR2 as SQIVND (reference sequence). CDR3 length: 13 residues. Trimming pared 3 bases from V and 8 bases from J, leaving 13 bases between. CDR3 in amino acids: CASSMSRVDGYTF. CDR3 nucleotide sequence: TGTGCCAGTAGTATGTCCAGGGTCGACGGCTACACCTTC.

The J gene is TRBJ1-5, the V gene TRBV6-5, with 7 bases matching TRBD1. The CDR3 has 14 residues. Germline values: CDR1 MNHEY, CDR2 SVGAGI. Trimming took 5 bases from V and 3 from J; bases not matched to a gene: 4. CDR3 bases: TGTGCCAGCAGTCCGGACAGGTCCAATCAGCCCCAGCATTTT. This sequence encodes CASSPDRSNQPQHF.

Worth noting for this clone: At one boundary the junction diverges from the germline segment, which might be a read error. The chain carries TRBV27 and TRBJ2-5; D possibly corresponds to TRBD1 (5 bases). Germline V gene data show CDR1 as MNHEY and CDR2 as SMNVEV (reference sequence). The CDR3 is made up of 14 amino acids. The CDR3 sequence is CANSLTGAQETQYF. CDR3 bases: TGTGCCAACAGTTTAACAGGTGCCCAAGAGACCCAGTACTTC.

This clone has a handful of counts. The chain joins TRBV30 to TRBJ1-4; maybe TRBD1 (5 bases). The CDR3 is 14 residues long. Germline CDR1 reads GTSNPN; CDR2 reads SVGIG (reference sequence). The V end lost 0 bases, the J end lost 8 bases, and 13 bases lay between the germline ends. The CDR3: CAWSVGQGWEKLFF. DNA for the CDR3: TGTGCCTGGAGTGTAGGGCAGGGCTGGGAAAAACTGTTTTTT. Filled out from reference TRBV30 and TRBJ1-4, the complete variable domain reads SQTIHQWPATLVQPVGSPLSLECTVEGTSNPNLYWYRQAAGRGLQLLFYSVGIGQISSEVPQNLSASRPQDRQFILSSKKLLLSDSGFYLCAWSVGQGWEKLFFGSGTQLSVL.

The V gene is TRBV2, the J gene TRBJ2-7, with D perhaps TRBD2 (6 bases). V lost 3 bases to trimming and J lost 3 bases, with 15 bases between them. CDR1 and CDR2 (germline): SNHLY, FYNNEI. The CDR3 totals 15 residues. CDR3: CASSDPWRGNYEQYF. The CDR3 DNA follows: TGTGCCAGCAGTGACCCTTGGCGCGGGAACTACGAGCAGTACTTC.

CDR3 DNA sequence: TGTGCCAGCAGTTTAGGGGGGGCGCTAACCGAAGCTTTCTTT. This sequence encodes CASSLGGALTEAFF. The chain couples TRBV28 to TRBJ1-1, with a tentative D call TRBD1 (6 bases). Germline V CDR1 and CDR2: MDHEN, SYDVKM. The CDR3 extends over 14 amino acids. V dropped 2 bases and J dropped 8 bases, with 15 bases sitting between them.

The chain joins TRBV5-4 to TRBJ2-1; TRBD1 agrees at 11 bases. After removal of 8 bases from V and 2 bases from J, the junction contained 3 bases not matched to a gene. The CDR3 has 14 residues. The germline gives CDR1 SGHNT, CDR2 YYREEE (reference sequence). CDR3 sequence: CASGDRGTYNEQFF. CDR3 nucleotides: TGTGCCAGTGGGGACAGGGGGACCTACAATGAGCAGTTCTTC.

The rearrangement links TRBV2 to TRBJ2-3; TRBD2 might be the D (6 bases). This CDR3 has 14 amino acids. V was trimmed by 5 bases and J by 3 bases, leaving 12 bases between them. CDR1 and CDR2 from the germline V gene are SNHLY and FYNNEI. CDR3 sequence (DNA): TGTGCCAGCAGTATCACTGGGGGGACAGATACGCAGTATTTT. As protein: CASSITGGTDTQYF.

As for this clone: A read error may account for a junction end that differs from germline. The genes are TRBV30 and TRBJ1-1; weak D call: TRBD1 (6 bases). The CDR3 consists of 15 residues. The germline CDR1 and CDR2 sequences are GTSNPN and SVGIG (reference sequence). The CDR3 is CAWSGGASMNTEAFF. The CDR3 DNA reads as TGTGCGTGGAGCGGGGGGGCTTCAATGAACACTGAAGCTTTCTTT.

This chain connects TRBV30 to TRBJ1-1, with 7 positions matching TRBD1. Germline assignment: CDR1 GTSNPN and CDR2 SVGIG (reference sequence). The J segment lost 6 bases and the V segment lost 0 bases, leaving 7 bases of the junction unmatched. This CDR3 has 14 amino acids. The CDR3 protein is CAWSVSGTAPEAFF. DNA of the CDR3: TGTGCCTGGAGTGTATCGGGGACAGCCCCTGAAGCTTTCTTT. Full variable domain (outside the CDR3, taken from reference TRBV30 and TRBJ1-1): SQTIHQWPATLVQPVGSPLSLECTVEGTSNPNLYWYRQAAGRGLQLLFYSVGIGQISSEVPQNLSASRPQDRQFILSSKKLLLSDSGFYLCAWSVSGTAPEAFFGQGTRLTVV.

The rearrangement uses TRBV7-9 and TRBJ2-3, with D hard to call. The CDR3 consists of 13 residues. The V end lost 2 bases, the J end lost 4 bases, and 7 bases lay between the germline ends. The germline V gene has CDR1 SEHNR and CDR2 FQNEAQ (reference sequence). The CDR3 sequence: CASSLFFADTQYF. CDR3 in DNA: TGTGCCAGCAGCTTATTCTTCGCAGATACGCAGTATTTT.

Only one count was recorded for this clone. This chain uses TRBV7-2 with TRBJ1-2; D may be TRBD1 (6 bases). Germline V lookup: CDR1 SGHTA, CDR2 FQGNSA. Trimming cost V 5 bases and J 0 bases, with 7 bases left between them. CDR3 size: 13 residues. The CDR3, as DNA: TGTGCCAGCAGCGGACAGACTAACTATGGCTACACCTTC. Translation: CASSGQTNYGYTF.

About this clone itself: An end of the junction differs from the germline gene, which may be a read error. The genes are TRBV7-8 and TRBJ2-3; possible D gene TRBD2, 6 bases. The germline V gene has CDR1 SGHVS and CDR2 FQNEAQ. The CDR3 extends over 14 amino acids. The CDR3 spells CASSSRGITNTQYF. As DNA, the CDR3 is TGTGCCAGCAGCTCCCGGGGGATCACAAATACGCAGTATTTT.

This chain uses TRBV7-3 with TRBJ2-3, with D tentatively TRBD2 (5 bases). Germline V gene data show CDR1 as SGHTA and CDR2 as FQGTGA. The CDR3 runs 15 residues. V gave up 5 bases and J gave up 4 bases, with 16 bases separating them. CDR3 residues: CASSPTGGFADTQYF. The CDR3 DNA sequence: TGTGCCAGCAGCCCTACCGGAGGATTTGCAGATACGCAGTATTTT. Full variable domain (outside the CDR3, taken from reference TRBV7-3 and TRBJ2-3): GAGVSQTPSNKVTEKGKYVELRCDPISGHTALYWYRQSLGQGPEFLIYFQGTGAADDSGLPNDRFFAVRPEGSVSTLKIQRTERGDSAVYLCASSPTGGFADTQYFGPGTRLTVL.

V and J are TRBV19 and TRBJ2-1, with 9 bases fitting TRBD2. The CDR3 sequence is 15 residues long. Germline values: CDR1 LNHDA, CDR2 SQIVND (reference sequence). Trimming at V came to 6 bases and at J to 10 bases, leaving 13 bases not matched to a gene. The CDR3 sequence: CASSTGTSYREEQFF. CDR3 bases: TGTGCCAGTAGCACCGGGACTAGCTACCGAGAGGAGCAGTTCTTC.

This clone was picked up a small number of times. The sample holds other DNA sequences that translate to the same CDR3. This chain joins TRBV30 and TRBJ1-5, with D possibly being TRBD1 (5 bases). This CDR3 contains 13 residues. Germline V CDR1 and CDR2: GTSNPN, SVGIG (reference sequence). The V gene lost 1 base and the J gene lost 2 bases, with 6 bases spanning the gap. CDR3 DNA: TGTGCCTGGAGTGCGGGGGGCAATCAGCCCCAGCATTTT. This sequence encodes CAWSAGGNQPQHF.